The next 4 T cell receptor beta chains were all read from a single sample in a study of blood T cells in healthy people across ages. Sample-barcoded 5' priming and a J-beta primer mix drove a second PCR of about 6 to 12 cycles. TCRdb redid the calling of the 5' RACE reads with MiXCR, one entry per CDR3 protein. The sample lists roughly 650,000 distinct CDR3 sequences, roughly 30% occurring once. The sample consisted of blood. The receptors derive from a woman aged 80 or over in good health.

The V gene is TRBV5-1, the J gene TRBJ2-1, with D maybe TRBD1 (5 bases). CDR1 and CDR2 from the germline V gene are SGHRS and YFSETQ. V dropped 2 bases and J dropped 3 bases, with 15 bases sitting between them. The CDR3 is 16 residues long. The CDR3 protein is CASSFNRPEIYNEQFF. DNA of the CDR3: TGCGCCAGCAGCTTCAACAGGCCCGAAATCTACAATGAGCAGTTCTTC.

Many counts were recorded for this clonotype. The chain joins TRBV28 to TRBJ1-6; D call uncertain. The CDR3 contains 12 residues. From germline, CDR1 is MDHEN and CDR2 SYDVKM. With 6 bases removed from V and 8 bases from J, the gap between germline ends came to 8 bases. In DNA, the CDR3 is TGTGCCAGCAGGGGTTCGGATTCACCCCTCCACTTT. Its protein product is CASRGSDSPLHF.

Ten or more counts support this clonotype. The chain recombines TRBV20-1 with TRBJ2-1, with 13 nucleotides matching TRBD2. J gave up 6 bases and V 4 bases, and 6 bases lay outside the gene matches. CDR3 length: 15 residues. CDR1 is DFQATT and CDR2 is SNEGSKA in the germline V gene (reference sequence). CDR3 sequence (DNA): TGCAGTGCTAAATCAGGACTAGCGGGAGCCAATGAGCAGTTCTTC. It encodes CSAKSGLAGANEQFF.

The chain is built from TRBV5-1 and TRBJ2-5; 8 nucleotides match TRBD1. CDR1 is SGHRS, CDR2 YFSETQ, per germline. This CDR3 comprises 15 residues. J was trimmed by 6 bases and V by 3 bases; bases with no gene match: 10. Here the CDR3 DNA reads TGCGCCAGCAGCTCGTCAGGGGGCCTTGGGAAGACCCAGTACTTC. This encodes CASSSSGGLGKTQYF.